These 7 T cell receptor beta chains originate from one sample sequenced in a study of liver allograft versus peripheral blood T cells. About the research overall: The authors compared T cell receptor repertoires in transplanted livers with recipients' peripheral blood repertoires.

TCRdb analysed the reads with MiXCR anew, one entry per CDR3 protein. The profile shows fewer than 9,500 distinct CDR3 sequences, less than 20% of them singletons. The receptors were sampled from a human patient who had a liver transplant. A subset of T cells may come from the graft donor.

This chain uses TRBV20-1 with TRBJ2-3; D is perhaps TRBD1 or TRBD2 (6 bases each). In germline, CDR1 is DFQATT, CDR2 SNEGSKA (reference sequence). V was pared by 2 bases and J by 1 base, with 13 bases between. This CDR3 spans 15 amino acids. The CDR3 reads CSARSGGGGTDTQYF. As DNA, the CDR3 is TGCAGTGCTAGATCTGGGGGCGGGGGCACAGATACGCAGTATTTT.

This clonotype was seen a handful of times. The chain is built from TRBV20-1 and TRBJ2-3; 9 nucleotides line up with TRBD2. Germline V gives CDR1 DFQATT, CDR2 SNEGSKA (reference sequence). J gave up 4 bases and V 4 bases, and 12 bases lay outside the gene matches. There are 16 residues in the CDR3. CDR3: CSANGLAGKGPDTQYF. The CDR3 DNA follows: TGCAGTGCTAATGGGCTAGCGGGAAAGGGACCAGATACGCAGTATTTT.

By sample fraction, this clonotype is medium-sized. The V and J genes are TRBV6-2 or TRBV6-3 and TRBJ2-3; 8 bases line up with TRBD2. Germline CDR1 reads MNHEY; CDR2 reads SVGEGT. The trim removed 6 bases at V and 3 bases at J, leaving 8 bases unmatched. CDR3 size: 15 residues. CDR3 in amino acids: CASSTGTRGTDTQYF. CDR3 DNA: TGTGCCAGCAGCACGGGGACTAGGGGAACAGATACGCAGTATTTT.

This clonotype was found a few times. CDR3 coding DNA: TGTGCCAGCAGGTCGCTTGGGGGCAGTCTTCTCCAGTACTTC. It yields the protein CASRSLGGSLLQYF. V is TRBV7-9 and J is TRBJ2-5, with D possibly matching TRBD1 (6 bases). Germline V gives CDR1 SEHNR, CDR2 FQNEAQ (reference sequence). Trimming shortened V by 6 bases and J by 10 bases, and 21 bases separated the two germline ends. The CDR3 has 14 amino acids.

Within the sample, this clonotype is medium-sized. The chain recombines TRBV18 with TRBJ2-7; D unresolved. This CDR3 is built from 12 residues. V lost 1 base, J lost 4 bases, and 5 bases lay in between. Germline V gene lookup returns CDR1 KGHSH and CDR2 LQKENI. CDR3 coding DNA: TGTGCCAGCTCACCACGTCAATACGAGCAGTACTTC. Its protein is CASSPRQYEQYF.

The chain is built from TRBV12-3 or TRBV12-4 and TRBJ1-3, with a possible D match to TRBD1 (5 bases). The CDR3 totals 14 residues. CDR3 DNA sequence: TGTGCGCGGGGGGAGGAGAGCTCTGGAAACACCATATATTTT. Its protein is CARGEESSGNTIYF.

V is TRBV11-1 and J is TRBJ2-7; D is unresolved. Trimming left V 6 bases short and J 3 bases short, with 6 bases between. The germline V gene encodes CDR1 SGHAT and CDR2 FQDESV (reference sequence). The CDR3 extends over 11 amino acids. The CDR3 sequence: CASRARYEQYF. CDR3 nucleotides: TGTGCCAGCAGGGCACGCTACGAGCAGTACTTC.